The entry below gives a single TCR beta chain sequence along with its context. Its specificity is unknown. The CDR3 extends over 13 amino acids. Losses at the gene ends were 4 bases for V and 4 bases for J; bases not matched to a gene: 3. Per the germline V gene, CDR1 is SGHAT and CDR2 is FQNNGV. This entry is derived from a study of response to subunit inactivated influenza vaccine. Whole-study results and caveats: A suggestion made by the authors is that each seasonal influenza vaccination recruits few new T cells.

TCRdb reprocessed the RT-PCR reads via MiXCR and lists one record per CDR3 protein. The sample contains roughly 500,000 distinct CDR3 sequences, approximately 24% of which appear only once. The chain has TRBV11-2 and TRBJ2-5; 7 nucleotides align to TRBD1. The source material was CD4+ T cells sorted from PBMCs, sampled 4 to 6 days after vaccination. The TCR originated in a man aged 50-59 years who received an inactivated influenza vaccine. CDR3 amino acids: CASSYDRVETQYF. The CDR3 DNA follows: TGTGCCAGCAGCTACGACAGGGTAGAGACCCAGTACTTC.